This T cell receptor beta chain was recovered during a study of metastatic and nonmetastatic thyroid tumors (TCRdb year 2020). Turning to the overall study: Repertoires from peripheral blood and from tumor or nodule tissue samples of malignant and benign thyroid patients were compared.

Receptor amplification or capture employed PCR. The data were produced on an Illumina HiSeq 4000. High-throughput sequencing was used to profile the TCR beta-chain CDR3 region of each patient. Under the source paper's analysis protocol: A classifier to discriminate distant-metastatic papillary thyroid cancer patients was built from CDR3 differences across clinicopathological groups. The Shannon index was used to measure repertoire diversity, and the Morisita-Horn index was used to measure how similar tumor and blood repertoires were. Using fastp at Q25 and MiXCR, TCRdb reprocessed the public reads and kept productive beta chains. The V and J calls here are based on TCRdb, not the publication. The sample yields roughly 30,000 clones; 20% to 25% were counted once. Less than 15% of the sample lies in the top ten. Broader findings and caveats from the paper: In both blood and tumor samples, malignant tumors were reported to have significantly higher TCR beta diversity than benign nodules.

Before undergoing thyroid surgery, none of the patients had been given any kind of treatment. Patient clinical samples collected from about 2012 to 2019 were retrospectively analysed using T-cell receptor beta sequencing. From cysteine to phenylalanine, the CDR3 is 15 amino acids long. The sequence is cut down to CDR3 DNA, 45 bases in frame from base 1. V is cut by 8 bases and J by 8 bases, and the space between the germline ends is 23 bases. The germline V gene provides CDR1 MNHEY and CDR2 SVGEGT. There are a few counts of this clone. This receptor's antigen is unknown. Qualities for individual bases were not recorded, and no much larger clone is one base off.

The origin of this receptor is a female donor with papillary thyroid cancer or a benign thyroid nodule (not recorded which). Some clones in this sample may be carry-over from other donors' samples. Input material: blood. The V gene is TRBV6-2 or TRBV6-3 and the J gene is TRBJ2-3, with the D gene tentatively TRBD1 or TRBD2, based on 5 matching bases in each. The DNA reads as follows: TGTGCCAGCGGGCCCTCGGGGCAGCTAGGGCGTACGCAGTATTTT. It translates to CASGPSGQLGRTQYF.